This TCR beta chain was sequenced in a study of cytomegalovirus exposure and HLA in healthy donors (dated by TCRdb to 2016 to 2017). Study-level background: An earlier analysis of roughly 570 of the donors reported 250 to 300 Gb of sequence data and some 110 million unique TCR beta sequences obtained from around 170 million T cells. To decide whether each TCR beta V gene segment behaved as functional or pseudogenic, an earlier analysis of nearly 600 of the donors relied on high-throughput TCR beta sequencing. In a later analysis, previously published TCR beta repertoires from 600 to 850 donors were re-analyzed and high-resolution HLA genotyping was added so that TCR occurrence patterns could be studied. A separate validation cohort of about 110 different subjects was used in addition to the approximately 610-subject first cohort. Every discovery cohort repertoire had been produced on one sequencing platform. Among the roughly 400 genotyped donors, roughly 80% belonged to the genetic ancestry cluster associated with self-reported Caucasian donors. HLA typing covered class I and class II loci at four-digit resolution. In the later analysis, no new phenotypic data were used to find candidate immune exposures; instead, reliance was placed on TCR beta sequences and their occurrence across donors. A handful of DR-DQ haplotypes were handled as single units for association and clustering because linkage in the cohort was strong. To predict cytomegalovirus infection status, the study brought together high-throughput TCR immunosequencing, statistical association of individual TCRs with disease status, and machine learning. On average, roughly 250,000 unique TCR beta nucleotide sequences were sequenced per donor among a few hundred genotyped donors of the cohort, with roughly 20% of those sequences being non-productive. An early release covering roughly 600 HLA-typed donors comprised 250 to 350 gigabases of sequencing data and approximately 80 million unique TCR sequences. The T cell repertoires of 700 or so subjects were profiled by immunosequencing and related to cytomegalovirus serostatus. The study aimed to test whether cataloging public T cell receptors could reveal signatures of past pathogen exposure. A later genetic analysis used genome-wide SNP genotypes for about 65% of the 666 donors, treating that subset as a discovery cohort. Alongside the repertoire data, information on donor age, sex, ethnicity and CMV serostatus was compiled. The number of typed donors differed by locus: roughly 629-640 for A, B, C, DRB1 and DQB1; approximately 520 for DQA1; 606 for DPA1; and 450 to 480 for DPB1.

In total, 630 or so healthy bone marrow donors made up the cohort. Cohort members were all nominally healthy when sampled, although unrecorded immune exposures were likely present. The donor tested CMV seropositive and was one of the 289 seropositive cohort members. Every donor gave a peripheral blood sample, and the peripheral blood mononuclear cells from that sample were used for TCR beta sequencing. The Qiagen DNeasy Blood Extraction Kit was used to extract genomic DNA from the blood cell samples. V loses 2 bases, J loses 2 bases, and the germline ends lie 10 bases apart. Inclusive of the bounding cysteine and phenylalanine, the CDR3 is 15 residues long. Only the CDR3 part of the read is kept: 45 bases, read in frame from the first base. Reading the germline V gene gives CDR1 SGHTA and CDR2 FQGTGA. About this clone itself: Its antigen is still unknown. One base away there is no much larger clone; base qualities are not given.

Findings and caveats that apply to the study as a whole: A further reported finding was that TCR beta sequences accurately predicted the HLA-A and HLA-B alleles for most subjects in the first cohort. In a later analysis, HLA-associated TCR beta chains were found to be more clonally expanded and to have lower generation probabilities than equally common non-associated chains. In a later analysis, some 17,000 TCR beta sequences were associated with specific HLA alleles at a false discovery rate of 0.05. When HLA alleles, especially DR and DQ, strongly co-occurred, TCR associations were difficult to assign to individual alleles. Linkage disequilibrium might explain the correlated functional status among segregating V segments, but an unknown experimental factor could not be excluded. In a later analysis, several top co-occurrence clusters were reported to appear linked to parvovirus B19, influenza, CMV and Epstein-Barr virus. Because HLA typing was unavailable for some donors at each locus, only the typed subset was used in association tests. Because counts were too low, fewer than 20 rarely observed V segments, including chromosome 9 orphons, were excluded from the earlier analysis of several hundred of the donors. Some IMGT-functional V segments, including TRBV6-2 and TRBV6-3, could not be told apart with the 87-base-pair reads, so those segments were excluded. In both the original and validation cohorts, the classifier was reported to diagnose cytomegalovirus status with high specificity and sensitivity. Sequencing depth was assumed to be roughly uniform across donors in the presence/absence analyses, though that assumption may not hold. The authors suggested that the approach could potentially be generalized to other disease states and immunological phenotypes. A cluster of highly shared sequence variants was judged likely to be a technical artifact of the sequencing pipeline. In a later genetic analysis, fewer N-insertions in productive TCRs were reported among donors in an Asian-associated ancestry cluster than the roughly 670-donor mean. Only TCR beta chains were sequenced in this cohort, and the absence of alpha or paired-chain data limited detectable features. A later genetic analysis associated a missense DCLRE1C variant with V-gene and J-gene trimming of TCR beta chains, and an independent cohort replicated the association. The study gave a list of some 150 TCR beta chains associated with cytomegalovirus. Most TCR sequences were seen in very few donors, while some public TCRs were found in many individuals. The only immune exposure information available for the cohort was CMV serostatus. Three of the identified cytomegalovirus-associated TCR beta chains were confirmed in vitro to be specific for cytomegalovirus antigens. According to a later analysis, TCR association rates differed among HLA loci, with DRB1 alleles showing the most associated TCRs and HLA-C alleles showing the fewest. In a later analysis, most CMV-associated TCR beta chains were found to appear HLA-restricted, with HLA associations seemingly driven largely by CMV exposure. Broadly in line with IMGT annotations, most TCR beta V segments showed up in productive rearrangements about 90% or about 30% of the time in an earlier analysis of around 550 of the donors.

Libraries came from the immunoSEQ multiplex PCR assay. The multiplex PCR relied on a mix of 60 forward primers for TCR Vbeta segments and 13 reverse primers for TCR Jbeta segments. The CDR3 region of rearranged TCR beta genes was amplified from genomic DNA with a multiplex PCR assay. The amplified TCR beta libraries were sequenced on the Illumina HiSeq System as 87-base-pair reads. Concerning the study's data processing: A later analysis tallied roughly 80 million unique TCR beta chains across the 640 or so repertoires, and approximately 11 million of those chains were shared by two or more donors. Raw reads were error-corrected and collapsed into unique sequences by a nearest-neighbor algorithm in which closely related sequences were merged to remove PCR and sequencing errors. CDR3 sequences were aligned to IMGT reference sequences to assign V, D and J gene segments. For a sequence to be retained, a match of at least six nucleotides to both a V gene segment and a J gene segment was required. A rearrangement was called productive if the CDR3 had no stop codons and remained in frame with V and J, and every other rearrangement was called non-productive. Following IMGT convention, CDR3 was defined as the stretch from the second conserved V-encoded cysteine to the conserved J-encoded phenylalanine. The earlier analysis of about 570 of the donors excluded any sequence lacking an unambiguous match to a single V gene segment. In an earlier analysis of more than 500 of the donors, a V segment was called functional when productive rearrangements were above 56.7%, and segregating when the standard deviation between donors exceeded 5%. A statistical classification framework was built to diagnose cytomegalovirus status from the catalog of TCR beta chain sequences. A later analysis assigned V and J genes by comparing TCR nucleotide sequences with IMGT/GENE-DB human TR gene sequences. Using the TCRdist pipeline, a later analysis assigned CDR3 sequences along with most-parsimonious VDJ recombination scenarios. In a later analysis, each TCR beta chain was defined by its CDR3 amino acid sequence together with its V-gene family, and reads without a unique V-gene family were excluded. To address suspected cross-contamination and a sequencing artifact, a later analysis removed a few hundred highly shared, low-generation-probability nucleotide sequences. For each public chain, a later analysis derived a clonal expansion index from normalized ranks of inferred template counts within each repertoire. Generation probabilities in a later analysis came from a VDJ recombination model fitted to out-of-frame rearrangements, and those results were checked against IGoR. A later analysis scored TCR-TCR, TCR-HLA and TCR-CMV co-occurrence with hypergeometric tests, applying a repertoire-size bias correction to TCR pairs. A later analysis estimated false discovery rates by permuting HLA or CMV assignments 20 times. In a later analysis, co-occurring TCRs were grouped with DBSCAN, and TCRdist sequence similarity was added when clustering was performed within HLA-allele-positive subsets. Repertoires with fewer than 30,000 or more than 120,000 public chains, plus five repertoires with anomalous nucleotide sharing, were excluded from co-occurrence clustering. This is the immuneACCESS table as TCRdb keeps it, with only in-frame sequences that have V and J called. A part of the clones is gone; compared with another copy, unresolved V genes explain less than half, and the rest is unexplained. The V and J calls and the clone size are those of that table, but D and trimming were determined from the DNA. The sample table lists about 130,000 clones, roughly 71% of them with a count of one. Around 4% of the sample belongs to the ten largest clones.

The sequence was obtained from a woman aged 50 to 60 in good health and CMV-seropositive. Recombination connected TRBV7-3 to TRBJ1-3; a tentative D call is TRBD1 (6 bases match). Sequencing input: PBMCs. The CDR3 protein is CASSLGPGAGNTIYF. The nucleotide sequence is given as TGTGCCAGCAGCTTAGGACCAGGGGCTGGAAACACCATATATTTT.